The 17 T cell receptor beta chains below all came from one sample that was sequenced in a study of T cell repertoires in urothelial bladder cancer. TCRdb's table, derived via immunoSEQ multiplex PCR, lists solely in-frame clones and lacks some. The repertoire has about 6,200 clones, about two thirds of them found once; the top ten carry over 9.5%. Sequenced material: tumor-infiltrating cells from bladder cancer. These receptors originate from a human donor with urothelial carcinoma.

CDR3 loop: CASSFYYQETQYF. The CDR3 DNA is TGTGCCAGCAGCTTCTACTATCAAGAGACCCAGTACTTC. The chain carries TRBV7-2 and TRBJ2-5; D gene uncertain. The CDR3 sequence is 13 residues long. The germline V gene encodes CDR1 SGHTA and CDR2 FQGNSA. With 3 bases removed from V and 2 bases from J, the gap between germline ends came to 7 bases.

This clone is medium-sized (0.01 to 0.1%) in the sample. The V and J genes are TRBV4-1 and TRBJ2-5; D gene ambiguous. The CDR3 loop spans 13 amino acids. Germline V gene data show CDR1 as MGHRA and CDR2 as YSYEKL. V lost 1 base and J 2 bases, leaving 5 bases between the germline ends. CDR3 amino acids: CASSQVEQETQYF. Written as DNA, the CDR3 is TGCGCCAGCAGCCAAGTAGAGCAAGAGACCCAGTACTTC.

The rearrangement joins TRBV18 to TRBJ1-2, with TRBD1 as a possible D gene (5 bases). Germline V gene data show CDR1 as KGHSH and CDR2 as LQKENI. This CDR3 has 18 residues. The V gene lost 3 bases and the J gene lost 0 bases, with 20 bases spanning the gap. CDR3 sequence reads: CASSPVRDSYRANYGYTF. CDR3 nucleotides: TGTGCCAGCTCACCGGTAAGGGACTCCTACCGAGCTAACTATGGCTACACCTTC.

The chain joins TRBV11-1 to TRBJ2-7; 15 nucleotides match TRBD2. Losses at the gene ends were 0 bases for V and 6 bases for J; bases not matched to a gene: 3. Germline assignment: CDR1 SGHAT and CDR2 FQDESV (reference sequence). CDR3 length equals 16 residues. The CDR3 spells CASSLAPGLAGGEQYF. The CDR3 DNA follows: TGTGCCAGCAGCTTAGCTCCGGGACTAGCGGGGGGCGAGCAGTACTTC.

This chain links TRBV29-1 with TRBJ2-6; D remains unclear. Germline assignment: CDR1 SQVTM and CDR2 ANQGSEA. Trimming removed 5 bases at V and 4 bases at J, with 12 bases between. The length of the CDR3 is 14 residues. CDR3 amino acids: CSVKTEAGANVLTF. The CDR3 DNA sequence: TGCAGCGTTAAGACCGAAGCCGGGGCCAACGTCCTGACTTTC.

The chain joins TRBV13 to TRBJ2-3, with D possibly TRBD1 on 5 matching bases. This CDR3 is built from 16 residues. CDR1 is PRHDT, CDR2 FYEKMQ, per germline (reference sequence). V was cut by 3 bases and J by 3 bases, with 16 bases left in between. This CDR3 reads CASSLQGSKGTDTQYF. The CDR3 region has the DNA TGTGCCAGCAGCTTGCAGGGCTCAAAAGGGACAGATACGCAGTATTTT.

V and J are TRBV18 and TRBJ2-1, with D perhaps TRBD2 (5 bases). Germline V lookup: CDR1 KGHSH, CDR2 LQKENI. The CDR3 contains 14 residues. V was shortened by 4 bases and J by 6 bases, with 13 bases between the two germline ends. CDR3: CASSRNIAGNEQFF. The CDR3 nucleotides are TGTGCCAGCTCACGAAACATCGCGGGCAATGAGCAGTTCTTC.

CDR3: CASSQERQGVRTGELFF. The CDR3 DNA follows: TGCGCCAGCAGCCAAGAAAGACAGGGGGTGCGAACCGGGGAGCTGTTTTTT. This chain links TRBV4-1 with TRBJ2-2, with TRBD1 identical over 9 bases. The V gene end was trimmed by 0 bases and the J gene end by 5 bases; junction bases not matched to a gene: 7. Germline CDR1 MGHRA, CDR2 YSYEKL. CDR3 size: 17 residues.

CDR3 in amino acids: CASSRDYRETQYF. The CDR3 DNA is TGCGCCAGCAGCAGGGACTACCGGGAGACCCAGTACTTC. This chain joins TRBV5-1 and TRBJ2-5; 7 bases map to TRBD2. Germline loops: CDR1 SGHRS, CDR2 YFSETQ. V gave up 4 bases and J gave up 5 bases; unmatched junction bases: 5. This CDR3 comprises 13 residues.

This clone was counted once. V and J are TRBV7-3 and TRBJ2-3, with a tentative D call TRBD2 (6 bases). Germline loops: CDR1 SGHTA, CDR2 FQGTGA. The CDR3 contains 13 residues. The V end lost 5 bases, the J end lost 4 bases, and 10 bases lay between the germline ends. The chain's CDR3 is CASSTTRADTQYF. The CDR3 DNA sequence: TGTGCCAGCAGCACGACTAGGGCAGATACGCAGTATTTT.

This rearrangement joins TRBV28 to TRBJ1-3, with no clear D. The CDR3 extends over 14 amino acids. CDR1 and CDR2 from the germline V gene are MDHEN and SYDVKM. Trimming removed 0 bases at V and 2 bases at J, with 5 bases between. The CDR3 is CASSLWGAGNTIYF. The DNA for the CDR3 is TGTGCCAGCAGTTTATGGGGTGCTGGAAACACCATATATTTT.

The genes are TRBV7-9 and TRBJ1-2; tentative D call: TRBD1 (6 bases). The CDR3 covers 14 residues. V was clipped by 1 base and J by 3 bases, with 9 bases between them. Germline V gene lookup returns CDR1 SEHNR and CDR2 FQNEAQ (reference sequence). CDR3 amino acids: CASSLVSGDYGYTF. The CDR3, as DNA: TGTGCCAGCAGCTTAGTCTCAGGGGACTATGGCTACACCTTC.

This clone was detected only a few times. The J gene is TRBJ2-3, the V gene TRBV5-4; no definite D call. The germline V gene has CDR1 SGHNT and CDR2 YYREEE (reference sequence). The V gene lost 3 bases and the J gene lost 4 bases, with 15 bases spanning the gap. The CDR3 loop spans 15 amino acids. CDR3 in DNA: TGTGCCAGCAGCTCAGGACCATCTGGGGCAGATACGCAGTATTTT. This encodes CASSSGPSGADTQYF.

This chain links TRBV18 with TRBJ2-2, with a tentative D call TRBD1 (6 bases). Germline-derived CDR1 and CDR2 are KGHSH and LQKENI. This CDR3 has 15 amino acids. Trimming pared 0 bases from V and 4 bases from J, leaving 9 bases between. This chain's CDR3 is CASSPPQGSTGELFF. DNA of the CDR3: TGTGCCAGCTCACCACCACAGGGTTCCACCGGGGAGCTGTTTTTT.

The chain links TRBV30 to TRBJ2-7, with D hard to call. The CDR3 runs to 13 residues. Looked up from germline, CDR1 is GTSNPN and CDR2 is SVGIG (reference sequence). The ends were cut back, 2 bases at V and 3 bases at J, with 11 bases in the middle. The CDR3 loop is CAWSRYGIYEQYF. CDR3 sequence (DNA): TGTGCCTGGAGTAGGTACGGAATCTACGAGCAGTACTTC.

This clone was detected only a few times. The chain recombines TRBV28 with TRBJ1-6; 11 bases are a match to TRBD1. Germline V lookup: CDR1 MDHEN, CDR2 SYDVKM. Germline trimming cut 8 bases from V and 10 bases from J; bases unmatched to any gene: 4. The CDR3 is 13 amino acids. The DNA of the CDR3 is TGTGCCAGCGGGGACAGGGGGGGCTCACCCCTCCACTTT. The encoded protein is CASGDRGGSPLHF.

The rearrangement joins TRBV7-3 to TRBJ2-5; 7 bases align to TRBD2. J gave up 9 bases and V 6 bases, and 10 bases lay outside the gene matches. Looked up from germline, CDR1 is SGHTA and CDR2 is FQGTGA. The length of the CDR3 is 13 residues. The CDR3 DNA follows: TGTGCCAGCAGTCCCGGACTAGGGAGGCCCCAGTACTTC. Amino acid sequence: CASSPGLGRPQYF.